This is a list of T cell receptor beta chains from one sample in a study of control samples from healthy donors and cancer patients. Sequencing used immunoSEQ multiplex PCR; TCRdb keeps in-frame clones, though not all of them. Among 150,000 to 200,000 clones listed, 85% to 95% were seen once. Input material: blood. The receptor source for this set is a young man in good health. Each CDR3 is given with its conserved first and last residue. Each record gives: D gene, V gene, CDR3 length, J gene, CDR3 DNA, CDR3 protein. The D gene is left open where the match is weak.

NA,TRBV10-1,11,TRBJ2-3,TGCGCCAGCAAATGGGCAGATACGCAGTATTTT,CASKWADTQYF
NA,TRBV7-3,15,TRBJ2-7,TGTGCCAGCAGCTTAACCGGGGAAAGCTCCTACGAGCAGTACTTC,CASSLTGESSYEQYF
NA,TRBV7-9,12,TRBJ1-5,TGTGCCAGCAGCCGGGATGATCAGCCCCAGCATTTT,CASSRDDQPQHF
TRBD1,TRBV3-1/TRBV3-2,16,TRBJ1-3,TGTGCCAGCAGCCAAGCGGGGACAGGGTCCGGAAACACCATATATTTT,CASSQAGTGSGNTIYF
NA,TRBV28,15,TRBJ1-1,TGTGCCAGCAGTGCCGGGGGGCATCTGAACACTGAAGCTTTCTTT,CASSAGGHLNTEAFF
TRBD1,TRBV24-1,15,TRBJ1-4,TGTGCCACCAGTGACTCCGGGACAGGAGATGAAAAACTGTTTTTT,CATSDSGTGDEKLFF
NA,TRBV6-5,14,TRBJ1-1,TGTGCCAGCAGTTACGGTCTGATTAACACTGAAGCTTTCTTT,CASSYGLINTEAFF
NA,TRBV11-3,13,TRBJ2-3,TGTGCCAGCAGCTTAGACGGCACAGATACGCAGTATTTT,CASSLDGTDTQYF
TRBD1,TRBV12-3/TRBV12-4,13,TRBJ1-1,TGTGCCAGCAGCCTGGGACAGGGGCTTGAAGCTTTCTTT,CASSLGQGLEAFF
NA,TRBV25-1,13,TRBJ2-7,TGTGCCAGCAGTCTGGGGGGATACTACGAGCAGTACTTC,CASSLGGYYEQYF
NA,TRBV25-1,12,TRBJ1-2,TGTGCCAGCAGAGGGACAAAGGATGGCTACACCTTC,CASRGTKDGYTF
TRBD2,TRBV2,15,TRBJ2-1,TGTGCCAGCAGTGAAGATGGGAGGGGCGGTGATGAGCAGTTCTTC,CASSEDGRGGDEQFF
TRBD1,TRBV6-5,14,TRBJ2-2,TGTGCCAGCAGCCGACAGGGCCACACCGGGGAGCTGTTTTTT,CASSRQGHTGELFF